One sample yielded the 17 T cell receptor beta chains listed below, sequenced in a study of T-cell memory formation after mild COVID-19. TCRdb passed the 5' RACE reads through MiXCR, listing each CDR3 protein once. This sample carries 350,000 to 450,000 distinct CDR3 sequences, 25% to 30% of them seen once, and the ten largest clones take about 13%. The sequenced material came from PBMCs or a T cell subset sorted from them (not recorded which). These receptors were taken from an adult woman who had mild COVID-19 (a few samples of this study predate the infection). Cell type and time point are not known.

In this sample, this clonotype turned up a few times. The CDR3 region is CATSFEGEVTGELFF. DNA of the CDR3: TGTGCCACCAGTTTCGAAGGGGAGGTTACCGGGGAGCTGTTTTTT. J is TRBJ2-2 and V is TRBV24-1; D is possibly TRBD2 (6 bases). Trimming removed 6 bases at V and 5 bases at J, with 15 bases between. CDR3 length: 15 residues. CDR1 and CDR2 (germline): KGHDR, SFDVKD.

This rearrangement joins TRBV7-3 to TRBJ2-7; D possibly corresponds to TRBD1 (5 bases). V lost 2 bases to trimming and J lost 0 bases, with 11 bases between them. Germline V lookup: CDR1 SGHTA, CDR2 FQGTGA. This CDR3 is 15 amino acids long. The CDR3 protein is CASSLGAASSYEQYF. CDR3 nucleotide sequence: TGTGCCAGCAGCTTAGGGGCCGCCTCCTCCTACGAGCAGTACTTC.

The CDR3 spells CATSGDAGVNIQYF. The CDR3 coding sequence is TGTGCCACCAGCGGGGACGCAGGGGTGAACATTCAGTACTTC. J is TRBJ2-4 and V is TRBV15; possible D gene TRBD1, 6 bases. The length of the CDR3 is 14 residues. The germline CDR1 and CDR2 sequences are LNHNV and YYDKDF (reference sequence). Deletions cut 5 bases from V and 7 bases from J, with 15 bases between.

This clonotype has just a few counts. The chain is built from TRBV5-1 and TRBJ2-1, with 9 bases aligning to TRBD1. With 4 bases clipped from V and 13 bases from J, the junction kept 12 bases outside the gene matches. This CDR3 comprises 14 residues. Germline CDR1 reads SGHRS; CDR2 reads YFSETQ. CDR3 coding DNA: TGCGCCAGCAGCCCGGGGGGACAGGGCAATGCTCAGTTCTTC. This encodes CASSPGGQGNAQFF.

This clonotype showed up just a few times. This chain uses TRBV4-1 with TRBJ2-2; the match to TRBD2 covers 10 bases. The CDR3 covers 17 residues. Germline loops: CDR1 MGHRA, CDR2 YSYEKL. V dropped 1 base and J dropped 6; count of bases not matched to a gene: 8. The DNA of the CDR3 is TGCGCCAGCAGCCAAGTTGGAGCGGGGGGGCGGTCCGGGGAGCTGTTTTTT. It yields the protein CASSQVGAGGRSGELFF.

This clonotype was observed a handful of times. The CDR3 region has the DNA TGTGCCACCAGTGATACCGGGAGCTCCTACGAGCAGTACTTC. As protein: CATSDTGSSYEQYF. The chain combines TRBV24-1 with TRBJ2-7, with TRBD2 as a possible D gene (6 bases). Germline V gives CDR1 KGHDR, CDR2 SFDVKD. The CDR3 has 14 residues. The germline V and J ends were trimmed by 3 bases and 0 bases, with 8 bases remaining between them.

J is TRBJ2-1 and V is TRBV11-2; tentatively, D is TRBD2 (5 bases). Germline values: CDR1 SGHAT, CDR2 FQNNGV. The CDR3 covers 14 residues. Trimming left V 6 bases short and J 2 bases short, with 11 bases between. The CDR3 bases are TGTGCCAGCAGAGAGGACTTGGCCTACAATGAGCAGTTCTTC. Its translation is CASREDLAYNEQFF.

This clonotype has more than one count but fewer than ten. The chain carries TRBV9 and TRBJ2-7, with 10 positions matching TRBD1. Trimming cost V 0 bases and J 2 bases; bases outside gene matches: 2. The CDR3 totals 15 residues. Germline CDR1 is SGDLS and CDR2 is YYNGEE. In DNA form, the CDR3 reads TGTGCCAGCAGCGTAGGTGGACAGGGGGCCTACGAGCAGTACTTC. Protein sequence: CASSVGGQGAYEQYF. Full variable domain (missing parts from reference TRBV9 and TRBJ2-7): DSGVTQTPKHLITATGQRVTLRCSPRSGDLSVYWYQQSLDQGLQFLIQYYNGEERAKGNILERFSAQQFPDLHSELNLSSLELGDSALYFCASSVGGQGAYEQYFGPGTRLTVT.

This clonotype was observed a handful of times. The rearrangement uses TRBV6-5 and TRBJ2-7; either TRBD1 or TRBD2 may supply D (5 bases each). In germline, CDR1 is MNHEY, CDR2 SVGAGI. V gave up 6 bases and J gave up 4 bases, with 13 bases separating them. This CDR3 contains 13 residues. CDR3 protein: CASSTHGGYEQYF. DNA of the CDR3: TGTGCCAGCAGCACCCATGGGGGTTACGAGCAGTACTTC.

In this sample, this clonotype turned up a few times. V usage is TRBV6-5 and J usage is TRBJ1-1; D is possibly TRBD1 (5 bases). The CDR3 runs 14 residues. Germline CDR1 reads MNHEY; CDR2 reads SVGAGI. V dropped 5 bases and J dropped 8 bases, with 18 bases sitting between them. CDR3 region: CASSPGQMEDEAFF. The DNA of the CDR3 is TGTGCCAGCAGTCCCGGACAAATGGAAGACGAAGCTTTCTTT.

This chain links TRBV5-1 with TRBJ1-1; 7 bases match TRBD1. The CDR3 has 15 residues. The V gene's germline CDR1 is SGHRS and CDR2 YFSETQ. J lost 1 base, V lost 3 bases, and 6 bases had no gene match. CDR3 DNA: TGCGCCAGCAGCTCCGGGACAGTTAAGAACACTGAAGCTTTCTTT. Translating it yields CASSSGTVKNTEAFF. The full variable domain, rest sourced from reference TRBV5-1 and TRBJ1-1, is KAGVTQTPRYLIKTRGQQVTLSCSPISGHRSVSWYQQTPGQGLQFLFEYFSETQRNKGNFPGRFSGRQFSNSRSEMNVSTLELGDSALYLCASSSGTVKNTEAFFGQGTRLTVV.

This clonotype has only a few counts. The chain is built from TRBV19 and TRBJ2-1, with 7 bases lining up with TRBD2. The CDR3 runs 13 residues. Trimming cost V 7 bases and J 9 bases; bases outside gene matches: 9. Germline-derived CDR1 and CDR2 are LNHDA and SQIVND (reference sequence). Written as DNA, the CDR3 is TGTGCCAGTACCGAGTCCGTAGCGGGTGAGCAGTTCTTC. This encodes CASTESVAGEQFF.

This clonotype was counted only a few times. This chain joins TRBV12-3 or TRBV12-4 and TRBJ1-1; 7 nucleotides line up with TRBD1. V dropped 4 bases and J dropped 5; count of bases not matched to a gene: 10. The CDR3 totals 15 residues. The CDR3 protein is CASSSPGRGGTEAFF. The CDR3 DNA reads as TGTGCCAGCAGTTCGCCAGGCAGGGGGGGAACTGAAGCTTTCTTT.

This clonotype has a handful of counts. The gene calls are TRBV29-1 and TRBJ2-7, with D possibly matching TRBD1 (5 bases). V shed 2 bases and J shed 0 bases, with 14 bases lying between them. The CDR3 length is 15 residues. CDR1 is SQVTM and CDR2 is ANQGSEA in the germline V gene. CDR3 loop: CSVEMGQSSSYEQYF. CDR3 sequence (DNA): TGCAGCGTTGAAATGGGGCAGTCTAGCTCCTACGAGCAGTACTTC.

With regard to this clonotype: An end of the junction differs from the germline gene, which may be a read error. The chain has TRBV9 and TRBJ2-7; no clear D. The length of the CDR3 is 15 residues. CDR1 and CDR2 from the germline V gene are SGDLS and YYNGEE. The CDR3 reads CASSVAISFSNEQYF. The CDR3 DNA reads TGTGCCAGCAGCGTAGCTATAAGCTTCTCCAACGAGCAGTACTTC.

J is TRBJ2-2 and V is TRBV7-3; possibly TRBD2 for D (6 bases). The CDR3 runs to 14 residues. V lost 3 bases and J 4 bases, leaving 9 bases between the germline ends. From germline, CDR1 is SGHTA and CDR2 FQGTGA. The CDR3 coding sequence is TGTGCCAGCAGCTTTAGCGGAAGCACCGGGGAGCTGTTTTTT. Its translation is CASSFSGSTGELFF.

V gene TRBV7-6 combines with J gene TRBJ1-1, with D tentatively TRBD1 (5 bases). The CDR3 is 18 amino acids. Germline V gene lookup returns CDR1 SGHVS and CDR2 FNYEAQ. V was cut by 3 bases and J by 0 bases, with 20 bases left in between. The DNA of the CDR3 is TGTGCCAGCAGCTTCCGATACGCGCCGGGACCTATGAACACTGAAGCTTTCTTT. Translating it yields CASSFRYAPGPMNTEAFF.